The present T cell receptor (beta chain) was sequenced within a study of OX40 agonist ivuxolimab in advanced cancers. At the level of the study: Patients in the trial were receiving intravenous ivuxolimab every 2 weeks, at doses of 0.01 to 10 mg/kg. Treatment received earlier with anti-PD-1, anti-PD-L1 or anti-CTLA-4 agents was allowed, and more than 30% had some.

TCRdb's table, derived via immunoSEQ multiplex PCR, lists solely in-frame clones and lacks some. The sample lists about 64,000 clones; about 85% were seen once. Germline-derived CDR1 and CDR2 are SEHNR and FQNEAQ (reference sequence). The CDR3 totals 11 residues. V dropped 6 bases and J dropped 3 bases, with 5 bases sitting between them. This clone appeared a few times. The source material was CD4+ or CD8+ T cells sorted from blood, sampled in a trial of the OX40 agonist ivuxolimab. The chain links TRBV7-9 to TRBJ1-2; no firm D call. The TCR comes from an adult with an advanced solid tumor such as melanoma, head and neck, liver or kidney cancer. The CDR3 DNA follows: TGTGCCAGCAGGGAGGACTATGGCTACACCTTC. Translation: CASREDYGYTF.